The entry below describes one TCR beta chain. Per the authors' pipeline: By means of reference gene primer amplification, nucleated cell counts were estimated. Sequenced by immunoSEQ multiplex PCR; TCRdb stores in-frame clones only, minus some. V and J calls and clone size follow that table, whereas D and trimming were derived from the DNA. The sample has 85,000 to 100,000 clones, just over 90% seen once. The sample originates from a study of blood T cell repertoires in COVID-19. Turning to the study itself: Whether acute or convalescent, the COVID-19 samples came from the United States, Italy and Spain.

Trimming at V came to 3 bases and at J to 5 bases, leaving 5 bases not matched to a gene. The length of the CDR3 is 14 residues. The germline V gene has CDR1 LGHDT and CDR2 YNNKEL (reference sequence). Sequencing used peripheral blood. J is TRBJ2-5 and V is TRBV3-1 (or the pseudogene TRBV3-2); 8 bases line up with TRBD2. The receptor's source is a man aged 55-75 years with acute or convalescent COVID-19. In nucleotides, the CDR3 is TGTGCCAGCAGCCAGTTGACTAGCGTGGAGACCCAGTACTTC. This translates into CASSQLTSVETQYF.